One T cell receptor beta chain is described in this entry. One end of the junction is discordant with germline, which a read error may explain. This sample was included in a study of cytomegalovirus exposure and HLA in healthy donors. CDR1 is SEHNR and CDR2 is FQNEAQ in the germline V gene (reference sequence). The CDR3 sequence is 17 residues long. 60 Vbeta and 13 Jbeta primers were used in PCR. Only in-frame clones appear in the TCRdb table, and some are missing; sequencing was by immunoSEQ multiplex PCR. Among around 150,000 clones, roughly 85% were seen once, and the ten largest hold under 2.5%. The rearrangement joins TRBV7-9 to TRBJ2-7, with 12 bases fitting TRBD2. The sequence was obtained from a middle-aged man in good health and CMV-seronegative. Sequencing was carried out using PBMCs. The DNA of the CDR3 is TGTTCCAGCAGCTCCCCAGCTAGCGGGGGGGACTCCTACGAGCAGTACTTC. It translates to CSSSSPASGGDSYEQYF.